These 27 T cell receptor beta chains were all obtained from the same sample, sequenced in a study of T cell responses to AZD1222 COVID-19 vaccine. TCRdb keeps only in-frame clones here, not all; method: immunoSEQ multiplex PCR. The top ten hold 0.5% to 0.7% of the sample, which has more than 250,000 clones, approximately 93% seen once. The source was peripheral blood, collected on day 0 of AZD1222 vaccination. These receptors were taken from an adult in good health.

This chain connects TRBV28 to TRBJ1-1, with 12 positions matching TRBD1. This CDR3 is built from 16 residues. V was pared by 5 bases and J by 0 bases, with 4 bases of the junction left unmatched. Germline V gene sequence: CDR1 MDHEN, CDR2 SYDVKM. CDR3 sequence (DNA): TGTGCCAGCAGTCCGGGGACAGGGGGCATGAACACTGAAGCTTTCTTT. Encoded protein: CASSPGTGGMNTEAFF. Combining the CDR3 with reference TRBV28 and TRBJ1-1 gives the whole variable domain DVKVTQSSRYLVKRTGEKVFLECVQDMDHENMFWYRQDPGLGLRLIYFSYDVKMKEKGDIPEGYSVSREKKERFSLILESASTNQTSMYLCASSPGTGGMNTEAFFGQGTRLTVV.

The gene calls are TRBV28 and TRBJ1-2, with D possibly TRBD1 on 6 matching bases. There are 13 residues in the CDR3. CDR1 MDHEN and CDR2 SYDVKM come from the germline V gene. Trimming shortened V by 5 bases and J by 4 bases, and 11 bases separated the two germline ends. As DNA, the CDR3 is TGTGCCAGCAGTCCCGGACAGCCCTATGGCTACACCTTC. This gives the protein CASSPGQPYGYTF.

The chain employs TRBV24-1 and TRBJ2-1; the match to TRBD1 covers 8 bases. The ends lost 1 base at V and 6 bases at J; junction bases unmatched: 10. CDR3 length: 17 amino acids. The germline gives CDR1 KGHDR, CDR2 SFDVKD. The CDR3 spells CATSDFQGTGPSNEQFF. CDR3 bases: TGTGCCACCAGTGATTTCCAGGGGACAGGTCCTAGCAATGAGCAGTTCTTC.

This chain uses TRBV20-1 with TRBJ1-1, with TRBD1 as a possible D gene (6 bases). V shed 6 bases and J shed 4 bases, with 9 bases lying between them. The CDR3 is 11 residues long. Germline CDR1 is DFQATT and CDR2 is SNEGSKA (reference sequence). The CDR3 reads CSADSTTEAFF. Here the CDR3 DNA reads TGCAGTGCGGACAGTACCACTGAAGCTTTCTTT.

This chain's CDR3 is CATSDPRGSTDTQYF. In nucleotides, the CDR3 is TGTGCCACCAGTGATCCAAGGGGAAGCACAGATACGCAGTATTTT. The rearrangement joins TRBV24-1 to TRBJ2-3, with D maybe TRBD1 (5 bases). Germline CDR1 is KGHDR and CDR2 is SFDVKD. V was cut by 3 bases and J by 0 bases, with 9 bases left in between. This CDR3 spans 15 amino acids.

V is TRBV5-1 and J is TRBJ1-6; no clear D gene. Germline V gives CDR1 SGHRS, CDR2 YFSETQ. V shed 0 bases and J shed 4 bases, with 5 bases lying between them. The CDR3 loop spans 14 amino acids. CDR3 sequence: CASSLDSYNSPLHF. The CDR3 coding sequence is TGCGCCAGCAGCTTGGACAGTTATAATTCACCCCTCCACTTT.

This clone was recorded at least ten times. The chain has TRBV4-1 and TRBJ1-3; no definite D call. The CDR3 length is 15 residues. Trimming left V 3 bases short and J 0 bases short, with 9 bases between. Looked up from germline, CDR1 is MGHRA and CDR2 is YSYEKL. CDR3 in DNA: TGCGCCAGCAGCCACCGAGGGAGCTCTGGAAACACCATATATTTT. Protein: CASSHRGSSGNTIYF.

The chain couples TRBV2 to TRBJ1-5, with unresolved D. This CDR3 contains 14 residues. Between the trimmed V and J ends, which lost 6 bases and 3 bases, there was a span of 12 bases. The germline V gene has CDR1 SNHLY and CDR2 FYNNEI. DNA of the CDR3: TGTGCCAGCAGCCTGGAAAGACTCAATCAGCCCCAGCATTTT. It codes for CASSLERLNQPQHF.

The chain employs TRBV30 and TRBJ1-2, with D tentatively TRBD1 (5 bases). Germline V gene lookup returns CDR1 GTSNPN and CDR2 SVGIG (reference sequence). V was trimmed by 8 bases and J by 7 bases, leaving 20 bases between them. CDR3 length: 13 residues. The CDR3 bases are TGTGCCCGATCGACTACGGGGCGAGGTGGCTACACCTTC. It translates to CARSTTGRGGYTF.

The V and J genes are TRBV11-1 and TRBJ1-3; 8 bases align to TRBD1. Looked up from germline, CDR1 is SGHAT and CDR2 is FQDESV (reference sequence). After removal of 5 bases from V and 2 bases from J, the junction contained 5 bases not matched to a gene. The CDR3 is made up of 15 amino acids. The CDR3 protein is CASSVTTGAGNTIYF. Here the CDR3 DNA reads TGTGCCAGCAGCGTCACGACAGGGGCTGGAAACACCATATATTTT.

The chain joins TRBV27 to TRBJ1-2; 11 bases are shared with TRBD1. V gave up 5 bases and J gave up 7 bases; unmatched junction bases: 9. From germline, CDR1 is MNHEY and CDR2 SMNVEV (reference sequence). CDR3 size: 15 residues. The CDR3 sequence: CASSPYPGTGGGYTF. The CDR3 bases are TGTGCCAGCAGTCCCTACCCTGGGACAGGGGGTGGCTACACCTTC.

The gene calls are TRBV28 and TRBJ2-7; D gene unclear. Germline V gene lookup returns CDR1 MDHEN and CDR2 SYDVKM. V gave up 4 bases and J gave up 1 base, with 14 bases separating them. The CDR3 is 15 residues long. The chain's CDR3 is CASSSPLDTSYEQYF. The CDR3 DNA follows: TGTGCCAGCAGTTCTCCCCTCGACACGTCCTACGAGCAGTACTTC.

The genes are TRBV4-1 and TRBJ1-2; the match to TRBD1 covers 9 bases. The CDR3 has 14 residues. CDR1 and CDR2 (germline): MGHRA, YSYEKL. J gave up 6 bases and V 5 bases, and 7 bases lay outside the gene matches. The CDR3 nucleotides read TGCGCCAGCAGCTCCTTTCGACAGGGGGATGGCTACACCTTC. Its protein is CASSSFRQGDGYTF.

This clone came up a few times. V and J are TRBV5-1 and TRBJ1-1, with 9 nucleotides matching TRBD1. This CDR3 has 13 residues. The trim removed 3 bases at V and 3 bases at J, leaving 0 bases unmatched. From germline, CDR1 is SGHRS and CDR2 YFSETQ. CDR3 nucleotide sequence: TGCGCCAGCAGCTGGACAGGGGACACTGAAGCTTTCTTT. Encoded protein: CASSWTGDTEAFF.

The genes are TRBV27 and TRBJ2-2, with D possibly called TRBD1 or TRBD2 (6 bases each). The CDR3 covers 14 residues. CDR1 MNHEY and CDR2 SMNVEV come from the germline V gene (reference sequence). Trimming stripped 7 bases from V and 5 bases from J, with 14 bases between. CDR3 region: CASTSGARTGELFF. CDR3 sequence (DNA): TGTGCCAGCACTTCGGGGGCGCGAACCGGGGAGCTGTTTTTT.

The chain links TRBV27 to TRBJ1-2, with D uncertain. The CDR3 loop spans 14 amino acids. Germline V lookup: CDR1 MNHEY, CDR2 SMNVEV (reference sequence). V shed 5 bases and J shed 4 bases, with 14 bases lying between them. CDR3 DNA: TGTGCCAGCAGTCGCGTCGGGGAGGGCTATGGCTACACCTTC. It encodes CASSRVGEGYGYTF.

The V and J genes are TRBV9 and TRBJ1-1; the match to TRBD1 covers 8 bases. This CDR3 contains 14 residues. CDR1 SGDLS and CDR2 YYNGEE come from the germline V gene. The trim removed 3 bases at V and 5 bases at J, leaving 6 bases unmatched. CDR3 bases: TGTGCCAGCAGCGCCAGACAGGGGATGACTGAAGCTTTCTTT. Protein sequence: CASSARQGMTEAFF.

V is TRBV4-2 and J is TRBJ1-4, with 10 bases that match TRBD1. The CDR3 totals 18 residues. Germline CDR1 LGHNA, CDR2 YNFKEQ. The ends lost 1 base at V and 7 bases at J; junction bases unmatched: 12. CDR3 protein: CASSQGGTGDGLGEKLFF. The CDR3 coding sequence is TGTGCCAGCAGCCAAGGTGGGACAGGGGACGGGCTTGGTGAAAAACTGTTTTTT.

This chain uses TRBV5-5 with TRBJ1-5, with D possibly being TRBD1 (5 bases). The CDR3 spans 14 residues. The ends were cut back, 0 bases at V and 3 bases at J, with 7 bases in the middle. From germline, CDR1 is SGHKS and CDR2 YYEKEE (reference sequence). CDR3 DNA: TGTGCCAGCAGCTTGGCTGGGACCAATCAGCCCCAGCATTTT. It is translated as CASSLAGTNQPQHF.

V and J are TRBV4-1 and TRBJ2-1, with TRBD2 matching over 14 bases. The V gene end was trimmed by 3 bases and the J gene end by 4 bases; junction bases not matched to a gene: 5. Germline V CDR1 and CDR2: MGHRA, YSYEKL. CDR3 length: 17 amino acids. CDR3 sequence reads: CASSQGLAGAIYNEQFF. CDR3 sequence (DNA): TGCGCCAGCAGCCAGGGACTAGCGGGGGCCATTTACAATGAGCAGTTCTTC.

The chain is built from TRBV7-8 and TRBJ2-1; maybe TRBD1 (6 bases). This CDR3 comprises 16 residues. Per the germline V gene, CDR1 is SGHVS and CDR2 is FQNEAQ. The germline V and J ends were trimmed by 1 base and 8 bases, with 18 bases remaining between them. The CDR3 DNA is TGTGCCAGCAGCTTAGGATTAGGGGGAACGGCGGATGAGCAGTTCTTC. Residues: CASSLGLGGTADEQFF.

The chain is built from TRBV3-1 (or the pseudogene TRBV3-2) and TRBJ2-3, with 7 bases that match TRBD1. Germline-derived CDR1 and CDR2 are LGHDT and YNNKEL (reference sequence). The CDR3 is made up of 16 amino acids. V trimming: 0 bases; J trimming: 0 bases; junction bases outside the gene matches: 3. The CDR3 DNA is TGTGCCAGCAGCCAAGATCCGGGACAGAGCACAGATACGCAGTATTTT. It translates to CASSQDPGQSTDTQYF.

CDR3 in DNA: TGTGCCAGCAGCTCCCGCCGGGGGAGGGCCCTCTACGAGCAGTACTTC. The encoded protein is CASSSRRGRALYEQYF. V gene TRBV7-8 combines with J gene TRBJ2-7, with 7 bases matching TRBD2. The length of the CDR3 is 16 residues. V shed 4 bases and J 3 bases; nucleotides not matched to a gene: 12. Germline V gene lookup returns CDR1 SGHVS and CDR2 FQNEAQ.

V usage is TRBV11-2 and J usage is TRBJ1-5; tentative D call: TRBD1 (6 bases). CDR3 length: 13 amino acids. Trimming took off 3 bases at V and 6 bases at J, with 9 bases between the two ends. The V gene's germline CDR1 is SGHAT and CDR2 FQNNGV. The chain's CDR3 is CASSFSGAQPQHF. The CDR3 DNA is TGTGCCAGCAGCTTTTCAGGGGCTCAGCCCCAGCATTTT. Full variable domain (remainder filled in from reference TRBV11-2 and TRBJ1-5): EAGVAQSPRYKIIEKRQSVAFWCNPISGHATLYWYQQILGQGPKLLIQFQNNGVVDDSQLPKDRFSAERLKGVDSTLKIQPAKLEDSAVYLCASSFSGAQPQHFGDGTRLSIL.

The genes are TRBV19 and TRBJ1-4; no reliable D call. CDR3 size: 18 residues. Trimming shortened V by 1 base and J by 0 bases, and 15 bases separated the two germline ends. Germline CDR1 reads LNHDA; CDR2 reads SQIVND (reference sequence). The CDR3 DNA follows: TGTGCCAGTAGTATAGGTTCCCTAGCTCCGTCAACTAATGAAAAACTGTTTTTT. It is translated as CASSIGSLAPSTNEKLFF.

The V call is TRBV2, the J call TRBJ2-7; perhaps TRBD1 as D (7 bases). V gave up 0 bases and J gave up 2 bases, with 11 bases separating them. CDR1 and CDR2 (germline): SNHLY, FYNNEI. This CDR3 comprises 15 residues. CDR3 bases: TGTGCCAGCAGTGAAGCAGGAGGGGGCCCCTACGAGCAGTACTTC. Protein: CASSEAGGGPYEQYF.

The genes are TRBV29-1 and TRBJ2-5, with D hard to call. The CDR3 runs 12 residues. The germline V gene has CDR1 SQVTM and CDR2 ANQGSEA. V was shortened by 8 bases and J by 2 bases, with 12 bases between the two germline ends. The CDR3 loop is CSPKPGQETQYF. The CDR3 DNA reads TGCAGCCCCAAACCCGGACAAGAGACCCAGTACTTC. Looking up the rest from reference TRBV29-1 and TRBJ2-5 gives the full variable domain: SAVISQKPSRDICQRGTSLTIQCQVDSQVTMMFWYRQQPGQSLTLIATANQGSEATYESGFVIDKFPISRPNLTFSTLTVSNMSPEDSSIYLCSPKPGQETQYFGPGTRLLVL.